The T cell receptor beta chain under discussion was sequenced for a study of Ad26.COV2.S vaccination and SARS-CoV-2 variants. Background on the study: In the study, Ad26.COV2.S was injected intramuscularly once, or twice 56 days apart. General study results and limits: Spike-specific CD8+ and CD4+ T cell responses reportedly showed substantial breadth after vaccination.

Sequenced by immunoSEQ multiplex PCR; TCRdb stores in-frame clones only, minus some. This sample has roughly 420,000 clones, with roughly 87% found just once. The treatment was: around 19 received Ad26.COV2.S at low or high dose, single or two shots; 5 received placebo; per-sample allocation not given. After the first vaccine or placebo injection, samples were drawn on day 63. In Boston, the donor was an adult between 18-55 years of age. As concerns this clone: The target antigen is unknown.

Sample: peripheral blood, taken in a trial of Ad26.COV2.S vaccine versus placebo. The receptor's source is a person aged 18-60 years who received the Ad26.COV2.S COVID-19 vaccine or a placebo.

The CDR3 loop reads CATSPTEAAQETQYF. CDR3 sequence (DNA): TGTGCCACCAGTCCCACGGAGGCGGCCCAAGAGACCCAGTACTTC. The chain carries TRBV24-1 and TRBJ2-5, with D possibly TRBD2 on 5 matching bases. This CDR3 has 15 amino acids. Germline values: CDR1 KGHDR, CDR2 SFDVKD. V lost 6 bases to trimming and J lost 1 base, with 14 bases between them.